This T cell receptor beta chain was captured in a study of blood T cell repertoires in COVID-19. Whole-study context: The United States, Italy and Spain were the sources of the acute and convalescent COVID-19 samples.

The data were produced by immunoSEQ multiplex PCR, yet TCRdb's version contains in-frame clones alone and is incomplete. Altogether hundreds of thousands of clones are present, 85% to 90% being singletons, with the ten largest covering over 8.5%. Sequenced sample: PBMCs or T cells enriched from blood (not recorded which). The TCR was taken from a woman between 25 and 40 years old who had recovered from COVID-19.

The CDR3 DNA is TGTGCCAGTCCTAGGACTAGCGGAGTGGATACGCAGTATTTT. This sequence encodes CASPRTSGVDTQYF. The chain links TRBV6-5 to TRBJ2-3; 10 nucleotides line up with TRBD2. Germline V gives CDR1 MNHEY, CDR2 SVGAGI. The CDR3 has 14 residues. V lost 9 bases and J lost 6; bases outside the gene matches: 9.